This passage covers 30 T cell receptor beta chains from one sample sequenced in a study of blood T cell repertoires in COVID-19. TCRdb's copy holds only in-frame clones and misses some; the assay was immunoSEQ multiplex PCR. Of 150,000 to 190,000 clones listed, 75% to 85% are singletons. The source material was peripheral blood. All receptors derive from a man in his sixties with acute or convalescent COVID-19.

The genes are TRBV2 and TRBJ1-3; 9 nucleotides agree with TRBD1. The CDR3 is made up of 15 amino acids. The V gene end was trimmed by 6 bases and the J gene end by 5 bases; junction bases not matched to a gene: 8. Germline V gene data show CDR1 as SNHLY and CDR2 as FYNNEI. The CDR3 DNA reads TGTGCCAGCAGCGGCTCAGGGACAGGGAGAAACACCATATATTTT. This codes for CASSGSGTGRNTIYF.

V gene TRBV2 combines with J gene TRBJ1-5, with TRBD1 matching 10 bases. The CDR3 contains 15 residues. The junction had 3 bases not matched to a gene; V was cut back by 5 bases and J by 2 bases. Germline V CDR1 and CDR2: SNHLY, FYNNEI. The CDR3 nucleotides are TGTGCCAGCAGTCGGACAGGGGGGGGCAATCAGCCCCAGCATTTT. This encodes CASSRTGGGNQPQHF.

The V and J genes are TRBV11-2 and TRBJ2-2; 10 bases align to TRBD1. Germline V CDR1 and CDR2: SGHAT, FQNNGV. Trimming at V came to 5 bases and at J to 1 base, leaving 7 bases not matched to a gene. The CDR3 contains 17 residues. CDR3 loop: CASSHGTGALNTGELFF. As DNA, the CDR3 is TGTGCCAGCAGCCACGGGACAGGGGCCTTGAACACCGGGGAGCTGTTTTTT.

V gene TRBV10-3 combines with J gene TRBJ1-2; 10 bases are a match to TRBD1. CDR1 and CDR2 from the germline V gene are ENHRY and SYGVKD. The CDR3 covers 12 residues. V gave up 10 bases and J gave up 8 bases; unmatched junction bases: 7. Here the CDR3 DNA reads TGTGCCACAAGACAGGGGGCGCAAGGCTACACCTTC. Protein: CATRQGAQGYTF.

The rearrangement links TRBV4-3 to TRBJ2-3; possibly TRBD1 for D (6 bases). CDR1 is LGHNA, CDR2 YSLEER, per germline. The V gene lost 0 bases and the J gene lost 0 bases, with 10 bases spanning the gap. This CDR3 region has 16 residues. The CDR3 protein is CASSQERQASTDTQYF. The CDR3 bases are TGCGCCAGCAGCCAAGAGCGACAGGCTAGCACAGATACGCAGTATTTT.

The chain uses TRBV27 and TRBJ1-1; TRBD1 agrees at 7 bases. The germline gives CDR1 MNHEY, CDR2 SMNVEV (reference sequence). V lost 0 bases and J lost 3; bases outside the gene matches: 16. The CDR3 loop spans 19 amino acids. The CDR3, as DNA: TGTGCCAGCAGTTTATCCTCCTCCCTTAGACAGGGTAGGTACACTGAAGCTTTCTTT. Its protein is CASSLSSSLRQGRYTEAFF.

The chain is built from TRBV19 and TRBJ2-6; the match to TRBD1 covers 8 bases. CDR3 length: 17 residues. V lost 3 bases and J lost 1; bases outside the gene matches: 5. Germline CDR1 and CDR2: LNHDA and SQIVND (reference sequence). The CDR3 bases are TGTGCCAGTAGTATCGGACAGGGAACGTCTGGGGCCAACGTCCTGACTTTC. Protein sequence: CASSIGQGTSGANVLTF.

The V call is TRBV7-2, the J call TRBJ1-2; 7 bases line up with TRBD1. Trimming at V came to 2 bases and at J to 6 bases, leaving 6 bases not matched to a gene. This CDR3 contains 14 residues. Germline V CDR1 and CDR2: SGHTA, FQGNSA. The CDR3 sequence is CASSLMTGLNGYTF. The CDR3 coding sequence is TGTGCCAGCAGCTTAATGACAGGGCTTAATGGCTACACCTTC.

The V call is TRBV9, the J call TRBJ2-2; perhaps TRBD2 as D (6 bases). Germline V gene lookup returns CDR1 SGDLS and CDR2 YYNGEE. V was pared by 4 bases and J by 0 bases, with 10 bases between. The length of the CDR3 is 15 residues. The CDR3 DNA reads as TGTGCCAGCAGCTCGGGACTCCCGAACACCGGGGAGCTGTTTTTT. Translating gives CASSSGLPNTGELFF.

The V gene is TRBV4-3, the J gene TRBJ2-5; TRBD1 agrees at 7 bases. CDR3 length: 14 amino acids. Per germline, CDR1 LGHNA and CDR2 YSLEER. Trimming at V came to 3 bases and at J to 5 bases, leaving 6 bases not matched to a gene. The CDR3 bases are TGCGCCAGCAGCCAGACAGGGTTGGGGGAGACCCAGTACTTC. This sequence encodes CASSQTGLGETQYF.

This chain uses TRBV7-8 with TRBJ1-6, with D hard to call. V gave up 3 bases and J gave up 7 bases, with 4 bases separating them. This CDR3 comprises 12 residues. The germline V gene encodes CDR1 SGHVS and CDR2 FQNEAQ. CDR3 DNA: TGTGCCAGCAGCTTGCGGAATTCACCCCTCCACTTT. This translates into CASSLRNSPLHF.

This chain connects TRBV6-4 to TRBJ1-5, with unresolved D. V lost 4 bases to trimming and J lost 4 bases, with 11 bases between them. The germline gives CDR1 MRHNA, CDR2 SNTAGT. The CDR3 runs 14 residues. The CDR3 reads CASSASPGNQPQHF. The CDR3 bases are TGTGCCAGCAGTGCGAGTCCGGGAAATCAGCCCCAGCATTTT.

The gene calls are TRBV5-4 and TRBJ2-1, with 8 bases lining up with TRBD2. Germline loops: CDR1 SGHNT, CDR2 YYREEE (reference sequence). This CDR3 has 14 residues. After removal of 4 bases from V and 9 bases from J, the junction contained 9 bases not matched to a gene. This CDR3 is CASSPGGGPGEQFF. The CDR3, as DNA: TGTGCCAGCAGCCCGGGCGGGGGGCCAGGTGAGCAGTTCTTC.

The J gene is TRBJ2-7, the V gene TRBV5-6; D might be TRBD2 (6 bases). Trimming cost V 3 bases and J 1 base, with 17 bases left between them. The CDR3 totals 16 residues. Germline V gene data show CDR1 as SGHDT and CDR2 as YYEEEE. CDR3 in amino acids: CASSSRRRGTSYEQYF. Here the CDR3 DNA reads TGTGCCAGCAGCTCGCGCCGGAGGGGAACTTCCTACGAGCAGTACTTC.

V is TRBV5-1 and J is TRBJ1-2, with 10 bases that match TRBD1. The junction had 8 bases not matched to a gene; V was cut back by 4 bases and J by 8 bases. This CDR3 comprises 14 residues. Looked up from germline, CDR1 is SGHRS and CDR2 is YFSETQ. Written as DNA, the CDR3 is TGCGCCAGCAGCACCGGGACAGGGGAAGGCGGCTACACCTTC. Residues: CASSTGTGEGGYTF.

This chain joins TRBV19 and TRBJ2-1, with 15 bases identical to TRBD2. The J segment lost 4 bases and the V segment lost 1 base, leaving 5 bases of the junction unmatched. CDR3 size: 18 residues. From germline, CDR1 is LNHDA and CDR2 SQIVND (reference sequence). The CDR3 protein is CASSIGRTSGRAYNEQFF. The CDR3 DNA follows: TGTGCCAGTAGTATAGGCCGGACTAGCGGGAGGGCATACAATGAGCAGTTCTTC.

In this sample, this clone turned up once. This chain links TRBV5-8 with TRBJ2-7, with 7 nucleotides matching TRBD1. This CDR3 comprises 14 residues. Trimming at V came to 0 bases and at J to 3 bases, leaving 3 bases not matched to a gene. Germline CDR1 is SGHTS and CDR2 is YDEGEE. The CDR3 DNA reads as TGTGCCAGCAGCTTGGAGGCAGGGGGCTACGAGCAGTACTTC. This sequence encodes CASSLEAGGYEQYF.

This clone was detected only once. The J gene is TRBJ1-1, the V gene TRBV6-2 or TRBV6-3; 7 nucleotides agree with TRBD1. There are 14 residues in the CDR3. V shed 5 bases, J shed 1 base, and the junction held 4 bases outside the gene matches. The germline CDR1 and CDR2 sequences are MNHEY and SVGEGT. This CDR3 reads CASSPQGKNTEAFF. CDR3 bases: TGTGCCAGCAGTCCACAGGGGAAGAACACTGAAGCTTTCTTT.

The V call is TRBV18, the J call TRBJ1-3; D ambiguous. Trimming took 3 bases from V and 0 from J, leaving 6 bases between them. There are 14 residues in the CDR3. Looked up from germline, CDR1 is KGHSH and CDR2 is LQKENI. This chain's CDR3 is CASSPSLSGNTIYF. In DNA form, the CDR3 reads TGTGCCAGCTCACCCAGTCTCTCTGGAAACACCATATATTTT.

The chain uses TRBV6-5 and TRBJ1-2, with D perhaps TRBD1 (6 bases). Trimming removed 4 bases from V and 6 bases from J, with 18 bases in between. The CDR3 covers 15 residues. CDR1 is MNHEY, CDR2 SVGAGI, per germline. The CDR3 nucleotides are TGTGCCAGCAGTTCGCAGTCAACAGGGAATAATGGCTACACCTTC. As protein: CASSSQSTGNNGYTF.

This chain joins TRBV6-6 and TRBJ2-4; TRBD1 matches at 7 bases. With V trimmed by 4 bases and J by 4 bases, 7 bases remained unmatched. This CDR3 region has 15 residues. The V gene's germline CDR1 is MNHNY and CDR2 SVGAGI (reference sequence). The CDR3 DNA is TGTGCCAGCAGTTCTCCCGGGACAGCTAAAAACATTCAGTACTTC. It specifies CASSSPGTAKNIQYF.

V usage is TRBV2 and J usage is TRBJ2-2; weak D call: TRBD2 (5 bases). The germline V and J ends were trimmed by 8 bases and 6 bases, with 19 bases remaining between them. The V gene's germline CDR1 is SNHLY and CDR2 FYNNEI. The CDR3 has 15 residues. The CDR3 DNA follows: TGTGCCAGCCAGTCCGGGTTAGCGAGCGCCGGGGAGCTGTTTTTT. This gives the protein CASQSGLASAGELFF.

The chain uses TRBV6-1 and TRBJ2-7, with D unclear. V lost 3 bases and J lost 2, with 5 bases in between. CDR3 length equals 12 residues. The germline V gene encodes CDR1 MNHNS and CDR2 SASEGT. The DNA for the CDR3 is TGTGCCAGCAGTGATCATCCCTACGAGCAGTACTTC. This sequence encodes CASSDHPYEQYF.

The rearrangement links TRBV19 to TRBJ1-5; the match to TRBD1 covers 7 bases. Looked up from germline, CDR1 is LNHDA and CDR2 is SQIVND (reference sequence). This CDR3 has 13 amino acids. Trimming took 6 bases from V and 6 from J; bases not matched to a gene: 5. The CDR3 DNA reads TGTGCCAGTAGCGAGACAGGGCGTCAGCCCCAGCATTTT. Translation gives CASSETGRQPQHF. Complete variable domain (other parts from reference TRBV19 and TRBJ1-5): DGGITQSPKYLFRKEGQNVTLSCEQNLNHDAMYWYRQDPGQGLRLIYYSQIVNDFQKGDIAEGYSVSREKKESFPLTVTSAQKNPTAFYLCASSETGRQPQHFGDGTRLSIL.

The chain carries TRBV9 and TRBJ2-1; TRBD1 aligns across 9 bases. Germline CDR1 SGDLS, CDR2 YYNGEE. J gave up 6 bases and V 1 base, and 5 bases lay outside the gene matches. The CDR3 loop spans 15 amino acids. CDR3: CASSVSGQGSNEQFF. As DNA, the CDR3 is TGTGCCAGCAGCGTATCGGGACAGGGAAGCAATGAGCAGTTCTTC.

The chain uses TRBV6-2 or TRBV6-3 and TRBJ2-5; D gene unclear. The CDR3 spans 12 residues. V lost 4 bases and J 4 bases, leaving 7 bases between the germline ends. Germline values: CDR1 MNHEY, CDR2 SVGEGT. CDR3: CASSWALETQYF. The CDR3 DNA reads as TGTGCCAGCAGTTGGGCTTTAGAGACCCAGTACTTC.

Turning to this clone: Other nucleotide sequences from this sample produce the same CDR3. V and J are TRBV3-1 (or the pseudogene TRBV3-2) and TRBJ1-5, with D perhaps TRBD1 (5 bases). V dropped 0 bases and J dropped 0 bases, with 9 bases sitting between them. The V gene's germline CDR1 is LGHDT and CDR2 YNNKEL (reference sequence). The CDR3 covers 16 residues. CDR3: CASSQDTGRSNQPQHF. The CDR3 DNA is TGTGCCAGCAGCCAAGATACAGGCCGTAGCAATCAGCCCCAGCATTTT.

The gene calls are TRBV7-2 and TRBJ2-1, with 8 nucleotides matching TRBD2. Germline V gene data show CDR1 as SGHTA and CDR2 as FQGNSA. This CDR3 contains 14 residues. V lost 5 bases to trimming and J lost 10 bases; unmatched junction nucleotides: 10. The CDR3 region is CASSLRGTRGEQFF. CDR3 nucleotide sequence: TGTGCCAGCAGCCTTAGAGGGACTAGAGGGGAGCAGTTCTTC.

Here the CDR3 DNA reads TGTGCCAGCAGCCACCGGGCGAACACCGGGGAGCTGTTTTTT. It encodes CASSHRANTGELFF. The chain joins TRBV3-1 (or the pseudogene TRBV3-2) to TRBJ2-2; D is uncertain. V gave up 3 bases and J gave up 0 bases, with 5 bases separating them. Germline assignment: CDR1 LGHDT and CDR2 YNNKEL (reference sequence). The CDR3 covers 14 residues.

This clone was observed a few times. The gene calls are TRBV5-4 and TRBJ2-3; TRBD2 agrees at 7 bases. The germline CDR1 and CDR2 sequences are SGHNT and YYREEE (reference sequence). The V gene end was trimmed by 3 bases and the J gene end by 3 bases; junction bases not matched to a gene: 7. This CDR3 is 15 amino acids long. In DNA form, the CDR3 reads TGTGCCAGCAGCTCCCAGCGGGGCCGAACAGATACGCAGTATTTT. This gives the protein CASSSQRGRTDTQYF.